The 25 T cell receptor beta chains listed next were all sequenced from one sample in a study of radiation and T cells in renal cell carcinoma. Regarding time point: baseline pretreatment blood. Treatment in this sample: 15 Gy SBRT to primary tumor, nephrectomy 4 weeks later. Generated by immunoSEQ multiplex PCR, the TCRdb table keeps only in-frame clones and is missing some. The data contain some 140,000 clones, roughly 90% of them singletons. The specimen comprised blood, sampled from a patient whose treatment included radiotherapy and nephrectomy. Source of these receptors: a woman in her forties or fifties with renal cell carcinoma.

CDR3 residues: CASRAIGTQYF. CDR3 sequence (DNA): TGCGCCAGCAGGGCGATCGGGACCCAGTACTTC. The chain has TRBV5-1 and TRBJ2-5; D ambiguous. Looked up from germline, CDR1 is SGHRS and CDR2 is YFSETQ. V was cut by 5 bases and J by 7 bases, with 9 bases left in between. The CDR3 is 11 residues long.

V gene TRBV5-8 combines with J gene TRBJ1-1; D is unclear. The CDR3 loop spans 14 amino acids. Between the trimmed V and J ends, which lost 4 bases and 11 bases, there was a span of 21 bases. Germline assignment: CDR1 SGHTS and CDR2 YDEGEE. In nucleotides, the CDR3 is TGTGCCAGCAGCCTTACCTGGGCACCCGAGGCGGCTTTCTTT. It translates to CASSLTWAPEAAFF.

This clone was seen a handful of times. The CDR3 region has the DNA TGTGCCACCTCCCGGACCTATAGCAATCAGCCCCAGCATTTT. It specifies CATSRTYSNQPQHF. This sequence joins TRBV19 and TRBJ1-5, with D hard to call. The CDR3 has 14 residues. Germline V lookup: CDR1 LNHDA, CDR2 SQIVND (reference sequence). Deletions cut 10 bases from V and 0 bases from J, with 13 bases between.

The chain links TRBV6-6 to TRBJ2-3, with D perhaps TRBD1 or TRBD2 (5 bases each). Germline-derived CDR1 and CDR2 are MNHNY and SVGAGI (reference sequence). V was trimmed by 5 bases and J by 1 base, leaving 16 bases between them. The CDR3 loop spans 16 amino acids. The CDR3 loop is CASSPRDGRGTDTQYF. DNA of the CDR3: TGTGCCAGCAGTCCCCGGGACGGAAGAGGCACAGATACGCAGTATTTT.

The rearrangement uses TRBV7-9 and TRBJ2-2; 8 bases are shared with TRBD1. V shed 4 bases, J shed 4 bases, and the junction held 8 bases outside the gene matches. There are 16 residues in the CDR3. The germline V gene has CDR1 SEHNR and CDR2 FQNEAQ (reference sequence). This CDR3 is CASSYGQGFVTGELFF. In nucleotides, the CDR3 is TGTGCCAGCAGCTACGGACAGGGATTTGTCACCGGGGAGCTGTTTTTT.

DNA of the CDR3: TGTGCCAGCAGTTCCCCGGGCCCCCACGAGCAGTACTTC. Translation gives CASSSPGPHEQYF. The chain employs TRBV6-5 and TRBJ2-7; D remains ambiguous. CDR3 size: 13 residues. In germline, CDR1 is MNHEY, CDR2 SVGAGI. Trimming left V 4 bases short and J 5 bases short, with 12 bases between.

This chain connects TRBV14 to TRBJ2-3; tentatively, D is TRBD2 (5 bases). CDR1 and CDR2 from the germline V gene are SGHDN and FVKESK. The CDR3 runs 15 residues. V lost 4 bases and J 4 bases, leaving 15 bases between the germline ends. The CDR3 DNA follows: TGTGCCAGCAGCCGATCACTCGCGGGTGCAGATACGCAGTATTTT. Translated: CASSRSLAGADTQYF.

Only a few counts were recorded for this clone. The chain carries TRBV10-3 and TRBJ1-1; 8 bases are a match to TRBD1. The germline V gene encodes CDR1 ENHRY and CDR2 SYGVKD. The CDR3 extends over 10 amino acids. V lost 10 bases, J lost 8 bases, and 3 bases stayed unmatched. In DNA form, the CDR3 reads TGTGCCACTCGACAGGGGGAAGCTTTCTTT. Residues: CATRQGEAFF.

The rearrangement joins TRBV6-1 to TRBJ2-1; D not certain. Trimming stripped 1 base from V and 5 bases from J, with 3 bases between. The CDR3 length is 12 residues. Germline CDR1 is MNHNS and CDR2 is SASEGT. The DNA of the CDR3 is TGTGCCAGCAGTGAAGGGCACAATGAGCAGTTCTTC. This encodes CASSEGHNEQFF.

The chain employs TRBV6-1 and TRBJ2-5, with D possibly matching TRBD1 (6 bases). V lost 6 bases and J 5 bases, leaving 13 bases between the germline ends. The germline V gene encodes CDR1 MNHNS and CDR2 SASEGT. This CDR3 region has 13 residues. DNA of the CDR3: TGTGCCAGCAGAAAGGGGGTAGTGGAGACCCAGTACTTC. Protein: CASRKGVVETQYF.

A single count supports this clone. The J gene is TRBJ1-1, the V gene TRBV6-1; D not certain. Germline V gene sequence: CDR1 MNHNS, CDR2 SASEGT. V was trimmed by 10 bases and J by 0 bases, leaving 12 bases between them. The CDR3 contains 13 residues. The CDR3 region has the DNA TGTGCCACCTCCATGGGGATGAACACTGAAGCTTTCTTT. Amino acids: CATSMGMNTEAFF.

The V and J genes are TRBV19 and TRBJ1-4, with a tentative D call TRBD1 (5 bases). Trimming stripped 3 bases from V and 0 bases from J, with 8 bases between. CDR1 is LNHDA and CDR2 is SQIVND in the germline V gene (reference sequence). The CDR3 extends over 15 amino acids. The CDR3 DNA sequence: TGTGCCAGTAGTATCGGGACTGCAACTAATGAAAAACTGTTTTTT. Translated: CASSIGTATNEKLFF.

The CDR3 spells CAISETGTEQFF. In DNA, the CDR3 is TGTGCCATCAGTGAGACCGGGACTGAGCAGTTCTTC. The V and J genes are TRBV10-3 and TRBJ2-1; D might be TRBD1 or TRBD2, each matching 5 bases. Germline loops: CDR1 ENHRY, CDR2 SYGVKD. This CDR3 has 12 amino acids. Trimming removed 2 bases at V and 9 bases at J, with 8 bases between.

Only one count was recorded for this clone. The chain employs TRBV9 and TRBJ2-7; tentatively, D is TRBD1 or TRBD2 (5 bases each). CDR3 length: 15 residues. V was cut by 0 bases and J by 0 bases, with 10 bases left in between. CDR1 SGDLS and CDR2 YYNGEE come from the germline V gene. CDR3 nucleotides: TGTGCCAGCAGCGTAGCCCCAGGGAGCTCCTACGAGCAGTACTTC. It specifies CASSVAPGSSYEQYF.

The V call is TRBV10-1, the J call TRBJ2-2; the match to TRBD2 covers 7 bases. Per the germline V gene, CDR1 is WNHNN and CDR2 is SYGVQD (reference sequence). Unmatched junction bases numbered 7, after V lost 0 bases and J lost 3 bases. CDR3 length: 17 amino acids. The CDR3 region has the DNA TGCGCCAGCAGTGAGTCGGCGGGCGGGGGTGACACCGGGGAGCTGTTTTTT. Amino acid sequence: CASSESAGGGDTGELFF.

The J gene is TRBJ1-2, the V gene TRBV5-1; 9 nucleotides line up with TRBD1. This CDR3 spans 15 amino acids. Germline CDR1 reads SGHRS; CDR2 reads YFSETQ. J gave up 3 bases and V 4 bases, and 7 bases lay outside the gene matches. As DNA, the CDR3 is TGCGCCAGCAGCCCGGGACAGGGATCCTACTATGGCTACACCTTC. Translating it yields CASSPGQGSYYGYTF.

CDR3 coding DNA: TGTGCCAGCCGACCGCCTGGGGGCTATGGCTACACCTTC. Its protein is CASRPPGGYGYTF. The rearrangement joins TRBV6-1 to TRBJ1-2; TRBD1 might be the D (5 bases). CDR3 length: 13 residues. CDR1 and CDR2 from the germline V gene are MNHNS and SASEGT. Trimming took off 8 bases at V and 4 bases at J, with 14 bases between the two ends.

The chain is built from TRBV6-1 and TRBJ1-3; D gene unclear. Germline CDR1 reads MNHNS; CDR2 reads SASEGT. V was clipped by 4 bases and J by 4 bases, with 14 bases between them. The CDR3 length is 15 residues. For the CDR3, the DNA is TGTGCCAGCAGTGTCCATTCAGCGTTGGGAAACACCATATATTTT. It codes for CASSVHSALGNTIYF.

The chain employs TRBV2 and TRBJ1-5; D gene unclear. CDR1 and CDR2 (germline): SNHLY, FYNNEI. The CDR3 sequence is 14 residues long. Trimming removed 6 bases from V and 3 bases from J, with 12 bases in between. CDR3 amino acids: CASSVGIANQPQHF. Here the CDR3 DNA reads TGTGCCAGCAGCGTAGGGATAGCCAATCAGCCCCAGCATTTT.

The chain links TRBV19 to TRBJ2-7; a possible D gene is TRBD1 (6 bases). Trimming removed 5 bases at V and 3 bases at J, with 14 bases between. From germline, CDR1 is LNHDA and CDR2 SQIVND (reference sequence). The CDR3 runs to 14 residues. The CDR3 coding sequence is TGTGCCAGTAGTCAAGGGGCAGGGGTCTACGAGCAGTACTTC. It codes for CASSQGAGVYEQYF.

This rearrangement joins TRBV9 to TRBJ2-2; possibly TRBD2 for D (5 bases). The CDR3 runs to 16 residues. In germline, CDR1 is SGDLS, CDR2 YYNGEE. With 0 bases removed from V and 3 bases from J, the gap between germline ends came to 12 bases. Here the CDR3 reads CASSVGVEGYTGELFF. The DNA for the CDR3 is TGTGCCAGCAGCGTAGGGGTAGAGGGATACACCGGGGAGCTGTTTTTT.

Turning to this clone: Additional DNA sequences in this sample encode the identical CDR3. The chain combines TRBV7-2 with TRBJ1-5; no reliable D call. The CDR3 has 12 amino acids. V was shortened by 1 base and J by 3 bases, with 1 base between the two germline ends. Germline V CDR1 and CDR2: SGHTA, FQGNSA. This CDR3 reads CASSLVNQPQHF. CDR3 in DNA: TGTGCCAGCAGCTTAGTCAATCAGCCCCAGCATTTT.

This rearrangement joins TRBV18 to TRBJ2-7, with 12 bases fitting TRBD1. This CDR3 is 13 amino acids long. The trim removed 3 bases at V and 8 bases at J, leaving 2 bases unmatched. Germline values: CDR1 KGHSH, CDR2 LQKENI. In DNA, the CDR3 is TGTGCCAGCTCACCGGGACAGGGGGCGAAGCAGTACTTC. Translated, it gives CASSPGQGAKQYF.

The sample holds a few counts of this clone. The chain joins TRBV4-1 to TRBJ2-2, with 9 bases aligning to TRBD1. The CDR3 totals 17 residues. Losses at the gene ends were 4 bases for V and 1 base for J; bases not matched to a gene: 7. Germline-derived CDR1 and CDR2 are MGHRA and YSYEKL. This CDR3 is CASSPMRTGVNTGELFF. CDR3 nucleotide sequence: TGCGCCAGCAGCCCGATGAGGACAGGGGTGAACACCGGGGAGCTGTTTTTT.

The rearrangement uses TRBV7-8 and TRBJ2-7; 7 bases map to TRBD1. Losses at the gene ends were 1 base for V and 2 bases for J; bases not matched to a gene: 8. The CDR3 length is 16 residues. Germline V gene lookup returns CDR1 SGHVS and CDR2 FQNEAQ. The DNA of the CDR3 is TGTGCCAGCAGCTTAGTGGGCTTACAGGGGCCCTACGAGCAGTACTTC. It codes for CASSLVGLQGPYEQYF.